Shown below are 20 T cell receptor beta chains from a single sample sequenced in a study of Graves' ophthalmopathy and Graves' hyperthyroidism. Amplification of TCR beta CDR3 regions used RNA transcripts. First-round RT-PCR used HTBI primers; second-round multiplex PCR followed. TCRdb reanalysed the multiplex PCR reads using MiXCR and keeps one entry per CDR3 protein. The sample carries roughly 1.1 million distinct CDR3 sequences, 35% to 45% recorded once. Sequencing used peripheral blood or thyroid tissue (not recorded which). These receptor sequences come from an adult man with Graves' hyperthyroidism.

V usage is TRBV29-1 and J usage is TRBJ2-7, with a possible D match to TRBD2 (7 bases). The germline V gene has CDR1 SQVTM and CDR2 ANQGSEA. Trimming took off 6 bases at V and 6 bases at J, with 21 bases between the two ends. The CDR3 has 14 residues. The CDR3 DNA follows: TGCAGCGTGGGGAGGGGGGGGGATGTCTCCGAGCAGTACTTC. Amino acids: CSVGRGGDVSEQYF.

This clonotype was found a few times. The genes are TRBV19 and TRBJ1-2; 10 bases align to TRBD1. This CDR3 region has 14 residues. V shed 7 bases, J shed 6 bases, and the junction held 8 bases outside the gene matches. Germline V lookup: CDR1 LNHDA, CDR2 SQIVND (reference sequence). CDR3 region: CASTPGQGLDGYTF. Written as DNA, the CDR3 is TGTGCCAGTACCCCGGGACAGGGGTTAGATGGCTACACCTTC. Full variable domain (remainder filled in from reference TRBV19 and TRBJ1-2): DGGITQSPKYLFRKEGQNVTLSCEQNLNHDAMYWYRQDPGQGLRLIYYSQIVNDFQKGDIAEGYSVSREKKESFPLTVTSAQKNPTAFYLCASTPGQGLDGYTFGSGTRLTVV.

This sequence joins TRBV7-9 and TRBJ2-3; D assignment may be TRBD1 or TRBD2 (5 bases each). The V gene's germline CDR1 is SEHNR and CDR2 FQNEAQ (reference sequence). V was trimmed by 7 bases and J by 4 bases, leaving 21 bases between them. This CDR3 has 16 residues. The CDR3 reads CASIRAGRVIADTQYF. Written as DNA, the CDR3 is TGTGCCAGCATTCGGGCAGGGCGGGTTATCGCAGATACGCAGTATTTT.

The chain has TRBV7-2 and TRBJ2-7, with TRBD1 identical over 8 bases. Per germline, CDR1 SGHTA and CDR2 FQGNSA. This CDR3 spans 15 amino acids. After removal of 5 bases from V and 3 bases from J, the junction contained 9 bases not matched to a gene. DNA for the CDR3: TGTGCCAGCAGCAAAAACCCAACAGGGGGCTACGAGCAGTACTTC. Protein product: CASSKNPTGGYEQYF.

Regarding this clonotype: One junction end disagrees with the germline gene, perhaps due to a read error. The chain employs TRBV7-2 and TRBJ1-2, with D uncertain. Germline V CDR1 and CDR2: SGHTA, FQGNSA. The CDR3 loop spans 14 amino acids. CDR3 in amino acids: CASSLGLRSYDYTF. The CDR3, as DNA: TGTGCCAGCAGCTTGGGGTTACGGTCCTATGACTACACCTTC.

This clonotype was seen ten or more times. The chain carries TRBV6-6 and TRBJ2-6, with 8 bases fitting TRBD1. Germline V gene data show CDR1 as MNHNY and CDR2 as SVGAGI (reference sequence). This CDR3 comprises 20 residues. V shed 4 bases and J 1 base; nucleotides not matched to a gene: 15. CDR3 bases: TGTGCCAGCAGTTCCCTACTCCCTGGGACAGGAAGGTCTGGGGCCAACGTCCTGACTTTC. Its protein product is CASSSLLPGTGRSGANVLTF.

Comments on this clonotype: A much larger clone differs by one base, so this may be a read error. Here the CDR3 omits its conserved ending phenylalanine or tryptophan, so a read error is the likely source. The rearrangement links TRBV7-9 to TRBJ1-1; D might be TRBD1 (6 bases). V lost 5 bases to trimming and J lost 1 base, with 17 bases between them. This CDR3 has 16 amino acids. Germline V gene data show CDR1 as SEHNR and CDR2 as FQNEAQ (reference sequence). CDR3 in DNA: TGTGCCAGCAGCCGCATACAGGGCTTCCCGAACACTGAAGCTTTCCTT. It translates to CASSRIQGFPNTEAFL.

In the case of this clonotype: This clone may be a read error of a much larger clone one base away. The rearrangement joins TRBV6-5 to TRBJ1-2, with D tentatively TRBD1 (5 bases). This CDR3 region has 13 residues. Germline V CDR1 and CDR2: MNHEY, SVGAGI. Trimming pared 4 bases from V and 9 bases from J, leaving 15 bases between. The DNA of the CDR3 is TGTGCCAGCAGTTTTGACAGAGACTGTAGCTACACCTTC. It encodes CASSFDRDCSYTF.

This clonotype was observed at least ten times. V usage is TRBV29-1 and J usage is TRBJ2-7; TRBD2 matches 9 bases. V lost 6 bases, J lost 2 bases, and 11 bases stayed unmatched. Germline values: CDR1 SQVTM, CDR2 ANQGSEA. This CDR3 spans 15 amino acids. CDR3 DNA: TGCAGCGTCGGGACGGCTGGCGGGAGGGCCTACGAGCAGTACTTC. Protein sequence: CSVGTAGGRAYEQYF.

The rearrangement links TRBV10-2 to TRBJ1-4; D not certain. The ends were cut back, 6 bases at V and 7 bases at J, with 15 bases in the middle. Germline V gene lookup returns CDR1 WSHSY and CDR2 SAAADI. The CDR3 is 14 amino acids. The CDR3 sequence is CASREAPLSEKLFF. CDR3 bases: TGCGCCAGCAGGGAAGCACCTCTGAGTGAAAAACTGTTTTTT.

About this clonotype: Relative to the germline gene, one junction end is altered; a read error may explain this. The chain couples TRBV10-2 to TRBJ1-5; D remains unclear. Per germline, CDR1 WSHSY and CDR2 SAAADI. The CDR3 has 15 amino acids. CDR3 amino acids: CASSYGLSREQPQHF. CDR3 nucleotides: TGTGCCAGCAGTTACGGGCTTTCGAGGGAGCAGCCCCAGCATTTT.

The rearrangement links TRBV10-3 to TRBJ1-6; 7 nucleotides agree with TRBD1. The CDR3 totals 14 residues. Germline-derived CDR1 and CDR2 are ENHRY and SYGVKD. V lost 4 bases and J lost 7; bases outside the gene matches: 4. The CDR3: CAISGGTENSPLHF. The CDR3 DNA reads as TGTGCCATCAGTGGTGGGACAGAGAATTCACCCCTCCACTTT.

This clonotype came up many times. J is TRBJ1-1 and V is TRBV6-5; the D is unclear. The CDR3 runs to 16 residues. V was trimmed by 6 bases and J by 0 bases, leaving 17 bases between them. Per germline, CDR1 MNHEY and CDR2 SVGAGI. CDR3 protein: CASSLLSWHLNTEAFF. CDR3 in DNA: TGTGCCAGCAGCCTCTTGTCCTGGCATTTGAACACTGAAGCTTTCTTT.

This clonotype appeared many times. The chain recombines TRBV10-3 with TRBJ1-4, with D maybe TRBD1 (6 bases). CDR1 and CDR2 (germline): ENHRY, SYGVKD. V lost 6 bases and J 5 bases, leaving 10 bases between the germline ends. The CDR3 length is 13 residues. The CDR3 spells CAIRGGGNEKLFF. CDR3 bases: TGTGCCATCAGAGGAGGGGGAAATGAAAAACTGTTTTTT.

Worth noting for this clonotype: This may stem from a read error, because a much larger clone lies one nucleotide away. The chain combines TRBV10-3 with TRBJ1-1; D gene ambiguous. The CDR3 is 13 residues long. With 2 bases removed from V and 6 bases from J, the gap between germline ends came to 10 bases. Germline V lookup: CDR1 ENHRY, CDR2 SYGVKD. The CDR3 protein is CAISEPRGPEAFF. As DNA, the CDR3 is TGTGCCATCAGTGAGCCGAGAGGGCCTGAAGCTTTCTTT.

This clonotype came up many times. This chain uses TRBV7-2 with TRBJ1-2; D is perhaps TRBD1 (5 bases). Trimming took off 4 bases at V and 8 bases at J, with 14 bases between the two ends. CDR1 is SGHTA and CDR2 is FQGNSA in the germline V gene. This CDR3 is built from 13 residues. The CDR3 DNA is TGTGCCAGCAGCTCCAAGGGGAGGGAGGGCTACACCTTC. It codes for CASSSKGREGYTF.

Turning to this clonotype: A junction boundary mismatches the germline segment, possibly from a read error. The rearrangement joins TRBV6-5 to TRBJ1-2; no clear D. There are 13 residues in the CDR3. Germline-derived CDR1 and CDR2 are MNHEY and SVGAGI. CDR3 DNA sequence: TGTGCCGGCAGACGCCACCGGGAAGCGGACTACACCTTC. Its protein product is CAGRRHREADYTF.

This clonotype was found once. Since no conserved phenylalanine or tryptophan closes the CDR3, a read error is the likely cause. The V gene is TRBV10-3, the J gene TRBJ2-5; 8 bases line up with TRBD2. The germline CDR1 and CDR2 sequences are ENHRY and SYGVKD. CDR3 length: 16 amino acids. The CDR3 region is CASSYPSGSRLETQYC. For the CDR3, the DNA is TGTGCCAGCAGTTACCCAAGCGGGAGTAGGCTTGAGACCCAGTACTGC.

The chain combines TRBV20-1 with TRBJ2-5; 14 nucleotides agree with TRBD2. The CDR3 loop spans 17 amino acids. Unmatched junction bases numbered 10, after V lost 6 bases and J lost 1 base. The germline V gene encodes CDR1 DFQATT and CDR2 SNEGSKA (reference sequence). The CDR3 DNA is TGCAGTGCCAGGGCGACTAGCGGGGGGGCTCCCCAAGAGACCCAGTACTTC. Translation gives CSARATSGGAPQETQYF.

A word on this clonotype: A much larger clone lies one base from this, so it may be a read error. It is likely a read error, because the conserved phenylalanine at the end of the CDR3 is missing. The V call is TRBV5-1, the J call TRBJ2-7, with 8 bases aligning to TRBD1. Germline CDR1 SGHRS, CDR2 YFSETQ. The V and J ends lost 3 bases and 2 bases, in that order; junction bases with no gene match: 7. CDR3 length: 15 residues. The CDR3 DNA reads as TGCGCCAGCAGCTACCCGGGACAGGCTACCTACGAGCAGTACCTC. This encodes CASSYPGQATYEQYL.